This TCR beta chain was identified during a study of shared clonotypes between healthy human individuals. Study-level background: CD4 naive cells filled three plates per donor, CD4 memory three, CD8 naive two and CD8 memory one.

Points from the study as a whole: Sharing across a few donors was seen in roughly 5% of naive CD4 clonotypes. Naive subsets usually exceeded memory subsets in estimated richness. Only blood was sampled, and tissue TCR repertoires likely differ from blood ones.

In the case of this clone: What it recognizes is unknown.

Some clones are missing from TCRdb's copy, which holds only in-frame ones; the method was immunoSEQ multiplex PCR. The sample consists of about 660,000 clones, 74% of them appearing once. The CDR3 is made up of 15 amino acids. Germline values: CDR1 LNHDA, CDR2 SQIVND (reference sequence). J gave up 2 bases and V 5 bases, and 8 bases lay outside the gene matches. The sequence was obtained from a woman in her 30s in good health. The gene calls are TRBV19 and TRBJ2-7; 8 bases align to TRBD2. Input material: memory CD4+ T cells sorted from blood. Described subset: CD45RA-negative fraction. CDR3 sequence (DNA): TGTGCCAGTAGTCCGGAAACTAGCGGTGCCTACGAGCAGTACTTC. Its protein is CASSPETSGAYEQYF.